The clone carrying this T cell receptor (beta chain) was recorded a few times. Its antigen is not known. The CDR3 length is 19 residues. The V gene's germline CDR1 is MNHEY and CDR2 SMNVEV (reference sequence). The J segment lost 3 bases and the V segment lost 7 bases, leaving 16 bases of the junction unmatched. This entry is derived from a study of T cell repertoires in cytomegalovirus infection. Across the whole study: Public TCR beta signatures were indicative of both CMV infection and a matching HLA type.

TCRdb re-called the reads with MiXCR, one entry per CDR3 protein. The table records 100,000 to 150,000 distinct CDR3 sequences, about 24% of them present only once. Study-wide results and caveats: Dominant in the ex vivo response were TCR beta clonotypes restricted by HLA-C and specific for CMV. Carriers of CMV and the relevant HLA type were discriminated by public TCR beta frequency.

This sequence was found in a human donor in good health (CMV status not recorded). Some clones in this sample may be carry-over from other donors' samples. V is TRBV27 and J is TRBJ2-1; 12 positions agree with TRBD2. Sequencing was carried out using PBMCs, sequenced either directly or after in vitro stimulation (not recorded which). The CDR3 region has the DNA TGTGCCAGCAATCCCTCCGGACTAGCGGGATTACCTTACTACAATGAGCAGTTCTTC. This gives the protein CASNPSGLAGLPYYNEQFF.